This T cell receptor beta chain derives from a study of T-cell memory formation after mild COVID-19. The wider study: TCR clusters were largely donor specific. Findings of the study overall: Memory sampled before infection contained some responding clones, suggesting cross-reactive memory joined. Clones that contracted clustered mainly in CM and EM if CD4+ and in EMRA if CD8+.

The CDR3 runs 16 residues. The germline CDR1 and CDR2 sequences are SGHRS and YFSETQ. V lost 0 bases, J lost 0 bases, and 12 bases lay in between. Notes on this clonotype: What it recognizes is unknown.

TCRdb analysed the 5' RACE reads with MiXCR anew, one entry per CDR3 protein. The table lists about 250,000 distinct CDR3 sequences, more than 15% of them singletons, with approximately 22% in the top ten. Sequenced: PBMCs or a T cell subset sorted from them (not recorded which). The chain uses TRBV5-1 and TRBJ1-1; D possibly corresponds to TRBD1 (6 bases). The source of this sequence is a man younger than 30 who had mild COVID-19 (a few samples of this study predate the infection). Cell type and time point are not known. CDR3 residues: CASSLAEGTLNTEAFF. CDR3 nucleotide sequence: TGCGCCAGCAGCTTGGCCGAAGGGACACTGAACACTGAAGCTTTCTTT.